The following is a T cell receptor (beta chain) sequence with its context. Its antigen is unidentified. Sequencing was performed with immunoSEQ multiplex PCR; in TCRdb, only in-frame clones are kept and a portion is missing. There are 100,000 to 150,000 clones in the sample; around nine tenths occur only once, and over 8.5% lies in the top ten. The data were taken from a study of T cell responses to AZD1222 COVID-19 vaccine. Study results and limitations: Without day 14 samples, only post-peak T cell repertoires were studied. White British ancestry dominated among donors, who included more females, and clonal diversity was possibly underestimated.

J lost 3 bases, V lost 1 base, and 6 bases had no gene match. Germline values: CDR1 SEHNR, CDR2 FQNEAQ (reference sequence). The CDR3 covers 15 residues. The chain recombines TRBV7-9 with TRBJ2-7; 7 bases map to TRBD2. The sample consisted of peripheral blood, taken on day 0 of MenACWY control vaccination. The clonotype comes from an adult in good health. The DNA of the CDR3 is TGTGCCAGCAGCTTAGAGGGCGGGAGTAGCTACGAGCAGTACTTC. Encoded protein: CASSLEGGSSYEQYF.